This T cell receptor (beta chain) emerged from a study of blood T cells in healthy people across ages. The second PCR ran about 6 to 12 cycles with a sample-barcoded 5' primer and J-beta primers. From the 5' RACE reads, TCRdb called clonotypes with MiXCR, one entry per CDR3 protein. The sample includes over 1.5 million distinct CDR3 sequences, about 49% seen only once; the top ten take about 2.1%. The germline CDR1 and CDR2 sequences are MGHRA and YSYEKL. V shed 8 bases, J shed 11 bases, and the junction held 5 bases outside the gene matches. This CDR3 contains 11 residues. There are a few counts of this clonotype.

The source is a woman in her thirties or forties in good health. The sample was blood. The gene calls are TRBV4-1 and TRBJ2-1; TRBD1 matches at 8 bases. The CDR3 reads CASGTGPQQFF. The CDR3 DNA reads TGCGCCAGCGGGACAGGTCCGCAGCAGTTCTTC.